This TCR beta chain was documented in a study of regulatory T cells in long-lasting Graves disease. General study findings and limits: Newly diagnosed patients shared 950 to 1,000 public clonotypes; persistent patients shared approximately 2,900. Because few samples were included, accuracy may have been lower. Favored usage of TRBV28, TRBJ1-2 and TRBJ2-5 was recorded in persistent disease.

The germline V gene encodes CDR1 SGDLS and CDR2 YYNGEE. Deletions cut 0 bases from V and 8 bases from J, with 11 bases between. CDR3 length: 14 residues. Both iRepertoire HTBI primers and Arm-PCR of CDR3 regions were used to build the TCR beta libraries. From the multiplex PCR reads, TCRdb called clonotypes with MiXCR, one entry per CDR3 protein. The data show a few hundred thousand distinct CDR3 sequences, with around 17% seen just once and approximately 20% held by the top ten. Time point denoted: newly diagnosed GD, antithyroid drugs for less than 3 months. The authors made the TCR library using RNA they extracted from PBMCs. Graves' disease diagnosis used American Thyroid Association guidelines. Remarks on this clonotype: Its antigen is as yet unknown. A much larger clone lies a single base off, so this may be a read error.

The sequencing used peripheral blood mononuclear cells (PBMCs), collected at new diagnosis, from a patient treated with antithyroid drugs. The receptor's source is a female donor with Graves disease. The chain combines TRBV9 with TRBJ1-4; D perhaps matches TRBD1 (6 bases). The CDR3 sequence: CASSVDRGGEKLFF. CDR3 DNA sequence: TGTGCCAGCAGCGTAGATAGGGGGGGAGAAAAACTGTTTTTT. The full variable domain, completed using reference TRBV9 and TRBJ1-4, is DSGVTQTPKHLITATGQRVTLRCSPRSGDLSVYWYQQSLDQGLQFLIQYYNGEERAKGNILERFSAQQFPDLHSELNLSSLELGDSALYFCASSVDRGGEKLFFGSGTQLSVL.